The 14 T cell receptor beta chains below were found in one sample sequenced in a study. The repertoire was sequenced with immunoSEQ multiplex PCR; TCRdb's copy has only in-frame clones and lacks some. The sample comprises about 68,000 clones, just under 95% of which are singletons, and roughly 4.2% rests with the top ten. Sequenced input: PBMCs. These receptors originate from a middle-aged man with rheumatoid arthritis.

This clone has only one observation. This chain connects TRBV3-1 (or the pseudogene TRBV3-2) to TRBJ2-3; either TRBD1 or TRBD2 may fit D (5 bases each). V lost 1 base and J lost 3, with 11 bases in between. The CDR3 consists of 15 residues. CDR1 is LGHDT, CDR2 YNNKEL, per germline (reference sequence). The CDR3 DNA follows: TGTGCCAGCAGCCAAGGAAAGGGGAGAACAGATACGCAGTATTTT. As protein: CASSQGKGRTDTQYF.

The J gene is TRBJ2-2, the V gene TRBV11-3; D gene unclear. CDR3 length equals 16 residues. CDR1 is SGHNT and CDR2 is YENEEA in the germline V gene. V lost 4 bases, J lost 6 bases, and 18 bases lay in between. Here the CDR3 reads CASSYSTGLRSGELFF. The CDR3 bases are TGTGCCAGCAGCTACTCCACCGGGCTTCGGTCCGGGGAGCTGTTTTTT.

This clone was seen once. The chain links TRBV30 to TRBJ1-1; 7 positions match TRBD1. Germline CDR1 and CDR2: GTSNPN and SVGIG (reference sequence). This CDR3 comprises 14 residues. The V gene end was trimmed by 4 bases and the J gene end by 4 bases; junction bases not matched to a gene: 9. The chain's CDR3 is CAWTPTGWFTEAFF. The CDR3 DNA follows: TGTGCCTGGACCCCGACAGGGTGGTTCACTGAAGCTTTCTTT.

The rearrangement links TRBV27 to TRBJ2-3; 7 nucleotides line up with TRBD2. The ends lost 1 base at V and 1 base at J; junction bases unmatched: 2. Germline assignment: CDR1 MNHEY and CDR2 SMNVEV (reference sequence). This CDR3 is 15 amino acids long. CDR3: CASSLYAGGTDTQYF. CDR3 sequence (DNA): TGTGCCAGCAGTTTATATGCGGGGGGCACAGATACGCAGTATTTT.

This chain connects TRBV19 to TRBJ2-7; D could derive from TRBD1 or TRBD2 (7 bases each). V lost 6 bases and J lost 2, with 17 bases in between. Germline CDR1 reads LNHDA; CDR2 reads SQIVND (reference sequence). The CDR3 has 15 residues. CDR3 nucleotide sequence: TGTGCCAGTAGCCAACGACAGGGAGGGACCTACGAGCAGTACTTC. Residues: CASSQRQGGTYEQYF.

This clone was seen a single time. The chain couples TRBV11-2 to TRBJ1-1, with D possibly matching TRBD1 (5 bases). The CDR3 is made up of 13 amino acids. CDR1 is SGHAT, CDR2 FQNNGV, per germline. The V end was cut by 5 bases, the J end by 12 bases, with 19 bases between. CDR3 DNA: TGTGCCAGCAGCCCTACCGGGACTTTTGGGACTTTCTTT. Translating it yields CASSPTGTFGTFF.

The rearrangement links TRBV7-3 to TRBJ1-6; 8 bases align to TRBD1. The germline V gene encodes CDR1 SGHTA and CDR2 FQGTGA. V shed 5 bases, J shed 5 bases, and the junction held 2 bases outside the gene matches. CDR3 size: 14 residues. For the CDR3, the DNA is TGTGCCAGCAGCCTACAGGGGGATAATTCACCCCTCCACTTT. Translation gives CASSLQGDNSPLHF.

This rearrangement joins TRBV25-1 to TRBJ2-5, with TRBD2 matching over 9 bases. CDR1 MGHDK and CDR2 SYGVNS come from the germline V gene. V was clipped by 5 bases and J by 7 bases; unmatched bases: 11. This CDR3 has 15 amino acids. The CDR3 spells CASSPATSGLRTQYF. As DNA, the CDR3 is TGTGCCAGCAGTCCAGCTACTAGCGGGTTAAGGACCCAGTACTTC.

The genes are TRBV5-1 and TRBJ1-4; weak D call: TRBD1 (5 bases). Germline CDR1 SGHRS, CDR2 YFSETQ. The germline V and J ends were trimmed by 0 bases and 0 bases, with 9 bases remaining between them. This CDR3 has 16 residues. The CDR3: CASSLDRSTTNEKLFF. The CDR3 DNA follows: TGCGCCAGCAGCTTGGACAGGTCCACAACTAATGAAAAACTGTTTTTT. The whole variable domain, remainder taken from reference TRBV5-1 and TRBJ1-4, is KAGVTQTPRYLIKTRGQQVTLSCSPISGHRSVSWYQQTPGQGLQFLFEYFSETQRNKGNFPGRFSGRQFSNSRSEMNVSTLELGDSALYLCASSLDRSTTNEKLFFGSGTQLSVL.

The chain recombines TRBV7-3 with TRBJ2-3; 7 nucleotides align to TRBD2. This CDR3 has 16 residues. Germline V CDR1 and CDR2: SGHTA, FQGTGA. J lost 4 bases, V lost 2 bases, and 9 bases had no gene match. The CDR3 coding sequence is TGTGCCAGCAGCTTAGGTCCTAGCGGAAGGGCAGATACGCAGTATTTT. Amino acid sequence: CASSLGPSGRADTQYF.

This chain joins TRBV5-1 and TRBJ1-1; D call uncertain. Germline values: CDR1 SGHRS, CDR2 YFSETQ. This CDR3 comprises 15 residues. The ends were cut back, 0 bases at V and 2 bases at J, with 11 bases in the middle. The CDR3 DNA reads as TGCGCCAGCAGCTTGGTAGGCCGGCTTAACACTGAAGCTTTCTTT. Its protein is CASSLVGRLNTEAFF. The complete variable domain, with remaining parts taken from reference TRBV5-1 and TRBJ1-1, reads KAGVTQTPRYLIKTRGQQVTLSCSPISGHRSVSWYQQTPGQGLQFLFEYFSETQRNKGNFPGRFSGRQFSNSRSEMNVSTLELGDSALYLCASSLVGRLNTEAFFGQGTRLTVV.

This clone showed up just once. V and J are TRBV6-4 and TRBJ2-3; D unresolved. Germline lookup yields CDR1 MRHNA and CDR2 SNTAGT. Trimming removed 2 bases from V and 2 bases from J, with 5 bases in between. CDR3 length equals 13 residues. Here the CDR3 DNA reads TGTGCCAGCAGTGACGGGATCACAGATACGCAGTATTTT. Translated: CASSDGITDTQYF.

This clone has more than one count but fewer than ten. The J gene is TRBJ2-7, the V gene TRBV24-1, with D tentatively TRBD2 (6 bases). This CDR3 is 14 amino acids long. Germline V gene data show CDR1 as KGHDR and CDR2 as SFDVKD. V was pared by 3 bases and J by 5 bases, with 13 bases between. The DNA of the CDR3 is TGTGCCACCAGTGATGGGGGGACCCCCCACGAGCAGTACTTC. It translates to CATSDGGTPHEQYF.

The rearrangement joins TRBV15 to TRBJ1-5, with D unclear. The CDR3 has 14 residues. Germline V gene sequence: CDR1 LNHNV, CDR2 YYDKDF (reference sequence). Trimming took off 1 base at V and 6 bases at J, with 10 bases between the two ends. CDR3 in amino acids: CATSRGSGGQPQHF. DNA of the CDR3: TGTGCCACCAGCAGAGGTTCAGGAGGTCAGCCCCAGCATTTT.